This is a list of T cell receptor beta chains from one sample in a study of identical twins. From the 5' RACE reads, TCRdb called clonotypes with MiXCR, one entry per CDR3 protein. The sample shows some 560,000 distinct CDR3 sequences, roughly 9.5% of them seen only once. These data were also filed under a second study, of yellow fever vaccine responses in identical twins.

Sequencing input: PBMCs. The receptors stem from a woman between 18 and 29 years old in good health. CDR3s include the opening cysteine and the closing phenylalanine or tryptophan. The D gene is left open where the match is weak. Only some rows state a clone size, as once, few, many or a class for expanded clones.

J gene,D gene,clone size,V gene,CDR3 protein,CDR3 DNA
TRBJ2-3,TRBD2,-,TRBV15,CATSRRFAGGGTDTQYF,TGTGCCACCAGCCGAAGATTCGCGGGGGGGGGCACAGATACGCAGTATTTT
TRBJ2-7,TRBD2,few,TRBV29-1,CSVERGYGDEQYF,TGCAGCGTTGAGCGGGGGTATGGTGACGAGCAGTACTTC
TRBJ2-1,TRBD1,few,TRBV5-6,CASSPEGQGINEQFF,TGTGCCAGCAGCCCTGAGGGACAGGGTATCAATGAGCAGTTCTTC
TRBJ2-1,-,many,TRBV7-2,CASSFESGIYNEQFF,TGTGCCAGCAGCTTTGAGTCCGGGATATACAATGAGCAGTTCTTC
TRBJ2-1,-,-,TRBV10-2,CASRNIRDPDYNEQFF,TGCGCCAGCCGAAACATACGGGACCCAGACTACAATGAGCAGTTCTTC
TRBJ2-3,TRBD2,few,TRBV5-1,CASSSRTSGGSTDTQYF,TGCGCCAGCAGCTCACGGACTAGCGGGGGTAGCACAGATACGCAGTATTTT
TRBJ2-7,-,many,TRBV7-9,CASSLGLEPYEQYF,TGTGCCAGCAGCTTAGGATTGGAGCCCTACGAGCAGTACTTC
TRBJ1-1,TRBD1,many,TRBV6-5,CASSTSQGASFF,TGTGCCAGCAGTACCTCCCAGGGGGCGTCTTTCTTT
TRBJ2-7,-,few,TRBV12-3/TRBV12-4,CASSPVQNEQYF,TGTGCCAGCAGCCCAGTACAGAACGAGCAGTACTTC
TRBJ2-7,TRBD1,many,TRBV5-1,CASSRRTGDEQYF,TGCGCCAGCAGCCGAAGGACAGGGGACGAGCAGTACTTC
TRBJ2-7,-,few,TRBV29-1,CSVESVTETYEQYF,TGCAGCGTTGAATCAGTTACAGAGACCTACGAGCAGTACTTC
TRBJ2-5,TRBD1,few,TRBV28,CASRGTGIETQYF,TGTGCCAGCAGGGGGACAGGGATAGAGACCCAGTACTTC
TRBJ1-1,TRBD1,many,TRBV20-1,CSLNRGETEAFF,TGCAGTTTAAACAGGGGTGAAACTGAAGCTTTCTTT
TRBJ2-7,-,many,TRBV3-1,CASSQVLHEQYF,TGTGCCAGCAGCCAAGTATTGCACGAGCAGTACTTC
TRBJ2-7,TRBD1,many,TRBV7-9,CASSPRDREYEQYF,TGTGCCAGCAGCCCACGGGACAGAGAGTACGAGCAGTACTTC
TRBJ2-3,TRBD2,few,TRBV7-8,CASPPWTSGGEDTQYF,TGTGCCAGCCCACCCTGGACTAGCGGGGGAGAAGATACGCAGTATTTT
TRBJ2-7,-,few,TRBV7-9,CASSSSPGSYEQYF,TGTGCCAGCAGCTCTTCGCCGGGGTCCTACGAGCAGTACTTC
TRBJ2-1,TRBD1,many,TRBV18,CASSSSGGEQFF,TGTGCCAGCAGCTCCTCAGGGGGCGAGCAGTTCTTC
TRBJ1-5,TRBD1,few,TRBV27,CASSSRQGINQPQHF,TGTGCCAGCAGTTCTCGACAGGGAATCAATCAGCCCCAGCATTTT
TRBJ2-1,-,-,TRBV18,CASSPPPRANSYNEQFF,TGTGCCAGCTCACCACCCCCCAGGGCCAACTCCTACAATGAGCAGTTCTTC
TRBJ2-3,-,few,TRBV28,CASTRGVTPSTDTQYF,TGTGCCAGCACACGTGGGGTCACACCCAGCACAGATACGCAGTATTTT
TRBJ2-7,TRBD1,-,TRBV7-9,CASSSSGQSYEQYF,TGTGCCAGCAGCAGCTCGGGACAGTCCTACGAGCAGTACTTC
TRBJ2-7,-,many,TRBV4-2,CASSQDRGFQEQYF,TGTGCCAGCAGCCAAGATAGGGGGTTTCAAGAGCAGTACTTC
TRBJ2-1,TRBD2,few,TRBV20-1,CSARALAGASYNEQFF,TGCAGTGCTAGGGCCTTAGCGGGAGCATCCTACAATGAGCAGTTCTTC
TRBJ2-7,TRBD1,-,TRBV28,CASSPGTGSISYEQCF,TGTGCCAGCAGTCCCGGGACAGGATCGATCTCCTACGAGCAGTGCTTC
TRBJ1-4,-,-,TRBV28,CASSLSQGRLRKLFF,TGTGCCAGCAGTTTATCCCAGGGGCGCCTACGAAAACTGTTTTTT
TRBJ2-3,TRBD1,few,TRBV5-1,CASSARTGGGRDTQYF,TGCGCCAGCAGCGCAAGGACAGGGGGCGGCCGGGATACGCAGTATTTT
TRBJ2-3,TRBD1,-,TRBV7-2,CASSFDRGPDTQYF,TGTGCCAGCAGCTTCGACAGGGGGCCTGATACGCAGTATTTT
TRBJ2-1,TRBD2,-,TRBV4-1,CASSQVPLADEQFF,TGCGCCAGCAGCCAAGTCCCACTAGCGGATGAGCAGTTCTTC
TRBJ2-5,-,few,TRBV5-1,CASSLVGSGETQYF,TGCGCCAGCAGCTTGGTTGGGAGCGGAGAGACCCAGTACTTC
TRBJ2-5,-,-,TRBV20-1,CSAGGPTLQETQYF,TGCAGTGCTGGAGGCCCGACTTTACAAGAGACCCAGTACTTC
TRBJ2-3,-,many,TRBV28,CASRNRERYRTDTQYF,TGTGCCAGCAGGAACCGGGAGCGGTACCGCACAGATACGCAGTATTTT
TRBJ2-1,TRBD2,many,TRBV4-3,CASSQDRASGSYNEQFF,TGCGCCAGCAGCCAAGATAGGGCCAGCGGGAGTTACAATGAGCAGTTCTTC
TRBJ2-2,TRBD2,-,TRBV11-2,CASSSLKREMVYTGELFF,TGTGCCAGCAGCTCCCTAAAGCGGGAGATGGTGTACACCGGGGAGCTGTTTTTT
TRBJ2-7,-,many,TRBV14,CASSQFRYEQYF,TGTGCCAGCAGCCAGTTCCGGTACGAGCAGTACTTC
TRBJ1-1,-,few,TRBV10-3,CAISDLGGPWRTEAFF,TGTGCCATCAGTGACCTCGGGGGCCCTTGGAGAACTGAAGCTTTCTTT
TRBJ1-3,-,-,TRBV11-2,CASRSTEYSGNTIYF,TGTGCCAGCAGGTCTACGGAGTACTCTGGAAACACCATATATTTT
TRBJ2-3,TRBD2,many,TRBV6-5,CASSYTSGFTTDTQYF,TGTGCCAGCAGTTACACTAGCGGGTTTACCACAGATACGCAGTATTTT
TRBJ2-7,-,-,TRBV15,CATSGDRDNTYEQYF,TGTGCCACCAGCGGAGACCGGGACAACACCTACGAGCAGTACTTC
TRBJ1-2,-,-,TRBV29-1,CSVEGQGYGYTF,TGCAGCGTTGAAGGACAAGGCTATGGCTACACCTTC
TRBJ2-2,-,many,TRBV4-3,CASSQGTPGELFF,TGCGCCAGCAGCCAAGGGACTCCCGGGGAGCTGTTTTTT
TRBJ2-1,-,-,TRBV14,CASSQADLASRYNEQFF,TGTGCCAGCAGCCAAGCGGATCTAGCGAGTAGGTACAATGAGCAGTTCTTC
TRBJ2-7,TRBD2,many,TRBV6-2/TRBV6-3,CASSPIAGGPFYEQYF,TGTGCCAGCAGTCCAATAGCGGGAGGGCCTTTCTACGAGCAGTACTTC
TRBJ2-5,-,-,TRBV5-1,CASTYSDQETQYF,TGCGCCAGCACCTACTCGGACCAAGAGACCCAGTACTTC
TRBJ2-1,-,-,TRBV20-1,CSVKATVNEQFF,TGCAGTGTTAAGGCGACCGTCAATGAGCAGTTCTTC
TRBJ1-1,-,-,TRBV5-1,CASSLSGGPTGTEAFF,TGCGCCAGCAGCTTGAGTGGGGGCCCGACGGGCACTGAAGCTTTCTTT
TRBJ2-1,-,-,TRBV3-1,CASSQLLYNEQFF,TGTGCCAGCAGCCAGTTACTTTACAATGAGCAGTTCTTC
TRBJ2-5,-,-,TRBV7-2,CASSQPGLRETQYF,TGTGCCAGCAGCCAACCGGGACTGAGGGAGACCCAGTACTTC
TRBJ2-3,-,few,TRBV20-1,CSARGGLGTDTQYF,TGCAGTGCTAGGGGGGGGCTGGGCACAGATACGCAGTATTTT
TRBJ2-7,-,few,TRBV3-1,CASSQSGPGAREQYF,TGTGCCAGCAGCCAATCGGGACCCGGGGCCCGCGAGCAGTACTTC
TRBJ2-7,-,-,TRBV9,CASSPMGVGAYEQYF,TGTGCCAGCAGCCCTATGGGGGTAGGGGCCTACGAGCAGTACTTC
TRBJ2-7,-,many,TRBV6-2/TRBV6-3,CASSFPWRSGQKEYEQYF,TGTGCCAGCAGTTTCCCCTGGAGGAGCGGACAAAAGGAGTACGAGCAGTACTTC
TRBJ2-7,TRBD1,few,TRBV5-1,CASSLTGGRDEQYF,TGCGCCAGCAGCTTGACAGGGGGCCGGGACGAGCAGTACTTC
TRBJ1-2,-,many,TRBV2,CASREAQTRDGYTF,TGTGCCAGCAGGGAGGCCCAAACCAGGGATGGCTACACCTTC
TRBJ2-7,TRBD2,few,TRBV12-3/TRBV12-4,CASSSTSGGAKSYEQYF,TGTGCCAGCAGTTCGACTAGCGGGGGGGCCAAGTCCTACGAGCAGTACTTC
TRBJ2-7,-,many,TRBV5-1,CASSWGGSYEQYF,TGCGCCAGCAGCTGGGGAGGATCCTACGAGCAGTACTTC
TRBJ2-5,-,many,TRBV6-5,CASSYGRGNRETQYF,TGTGCCAGCAGTTACGGTCGGGGTAATCGGGAGACCCAGTACTTC